These T cell receptor beta chains were read from a single sample in a study of early T cells in non-severe SARS-CoV-2 infection. TCRdb used MiXCR to reprocess the 5' RACE reads, holding one entry per CDR3 protein. The table has 25,000 to 35,000 distinct CDR3 sequences, about 7% seen once. The specimen sequenced was whole blood. The receptor set was obtained from an adult who was a healthcare worker with PCR-confirmed SARS-CoV-2 infection or an uninfected control (not recorded which). Each CDR3 is given with its conserved first and last residue.

V	J	CDR3
TRBV7-8	TRBJ2-6	CASSLEYGSGANVLTF
TRBV7-6	TRBJ2-7	CASSYEAGEVEQYF
TRBV29-1	TRBJ2-7	CSVARDSSYEQYF
TRBV10-2	TRBJ2-6	CASVRDRGTGANVLTF
TRBV11-2	TRBJ2-1	CASSPRPVLSYNEQFF
TRBV29-1	TRBJ2-1	CSARGQGRYNEQFF
TRBV6-1	TRBJ2-7	CASIILAGRTSEQYF
TRBV13	TRBJ2-1	CASSYIGTSGGSSYNEQFF
TRBV20-1	TRBJ2-1	CSAITGLAGGPGSYNEQFF
TRBV9	TRBJ2-1	CASSVRDSGTTARF
TRBV30	TRBJ1-1	CAWSVRSFDTEAFF
TRBV19	TRBJ2-1	CASRGLADNEQFF
TRBV29-1	TRBJ2-1	CSVTGALSYNEQFF
TRBV6-1	TRBJ1-5	CASSEGGQPQHF
TRBV29-1	TRBJ2-2	CSGTSGVNTGELFF
TRBV7-8	TRBJ2-1	CASSLAGTGVETRGNEQFF
TRBV3-1	TRBJ2-1	CASSHTSPNEQFF
TRBV7-9	TRBJ2-1	CASSSTSGRAERVRLSSYNEQFF
TRBV20-1	TRBJ2-7	CSGSRGQNEQYF
TRBV7-3	TRBJ2-7	CASSLGLANSEQYF
TRBV11-2	TRBJ2-1	CASSLEEVPSGDEQFF
TRBV19	TRBJ2-3	CASSIRVAFETDTDTQYF
TRBV5-1	TRBJ2-7	CASSFQDKAEQYF
TRBV28	TRBJ2-3	CASTTWGGSGDTQYF
TRBV10-3	TRBJ1-1	CAISGTANTEAFF
TRBV7-9	TRBJ1-1	CASSHQGGANTEAFF
TRBV12-3/TRBV12-4	TRBJ2-5	CASSQGQGTETQYF
TRBV7-3	TRBJ2-2	CASSLFVFGELFF
TRBV7-2	TRBJ2-1	CASSRAEGAYNEQFF
TRBV15	TRBJ2-1	CATSRDPLAGVPFF
TRBV20-1	TRBJ1-2	CSARVSGQGNYGYTF
TRBV28	TRBJ1-2	CASSLQDGRSYGYTF
TRBV30	TRBJ1-1	CAWSGLGTEAFF
TRBV7-9	TRBJ2-2	CASSLGQNTGELFF
TRBV20-1	TRBJ2-7	CSATGTSLAEQYF
TRBV28	TRBJ2-3	CASSSGDTDTQYF
TRBV27	TRBJ2-1	CASSLSLAGEYNEQFF
TRBV20-1	TRBJ2-1	CSARDGAGAYNEQFF
TRBV29-1	TRBJ2-3	CSVEGTRSTDTQYF
TRBV28	TRBJ2-7	CASSLLGGLRYEQYF
TRBV21-1	TRBJ2-7	CASSNHFALVCYEQYF
TRBV11-2	TRBJ2-1	CASSIAGGRDEQFF
TRBV9	TRBJ1-5	CASSVRADSNQPQHF
TRBV6-2/TRBV6-3	TRBJ2-3	CASSRGASTDTQYF